The rows below give T cell receptor beta chains drawn from one sample of a study of CD8 T cells in ankylosing spondylitis. MiXCR, run by TCRdb on the 5' RACE reads, gives a single entry per CDR3 protein. The repertoire has more than 500,000 distinct CDR3 sequences, about 5.4% of them found once; the top ten carry 3.5%. Sequenced material: blood, either unsorted or a sorted T cell fraction (not recorded which). These receptors were taken from a male donor with ankylosing spondylitis. CDR3s include the opening cysteine and the closing phenylalanine or tryptophan. D genes are given only for firm matches. Size tells how often a clone was seen, or its class if it is expanded.

few	TRBV7-2	NA	TRBJ2-5	CASSSPGAGTQYF	TGTGCCAGCAGCTCCCCGGGGGCCGGGACCCAGTACTTC
many	TRBV2	NA	TRBJ1-1	CASIYDTEAFF	TGTGCCAGCATCTATGACACTGAAGCTTTCTTT
many	TRBV7-9	NA	TRBJ2-7	CASSLWDGSPYEQYF	TGTGCCAGCAGCTTATGGGACGGATCGCCCTACGAGCAGTACTTC
many	TRBV27	NA	TRBJ2-1	CASSPFRSGAYNEQFF	TGTGCCAGCAGTCCCTTTCGGTCAGGGGCTTACAATGAGCAGTTCTTC
many	TRBV20-1	TRBD1	TRBJ2-3	CSARRRTGARDTQYF	TGCAGTGCTAGACGAAGGACAGGGGCGAGAGATACGCAGTATTTT
many	TRBV18	NA	TRBJ1-2	CASSPMKGPGGKDGYTF	TGTGCCAGCTCACCAATGAAGGGGCCGGGCGGGAAGGATGGCTACACCTTC
few	TRBV27	TRBD1	TRBJ2-6	CASSLGDRGFRANVLTF	TGTGCCAGCAGTTTAGGGGACAGGGGTTTTAGGGCCAACGTCCTGACTTTC
few	TRBV19	NA	TRBJ1-1	CASSIDRIQNTEAFF	TGTGCCAGTAGTATCGACAGAATTCAAAACACTGAAGCTTTCTTT
many	TRBV7-9	TRBD1	TRBJ2-7	CASSRTGTAYEQYF	TGTGCCAGCAGCAGAACCGGGACAGCCTACGAGCAGTACTTC
few	TRBV5-1	NA	TRBJ2-1	CASRPTGISYNEQFF	TGCGCCAGCAGGCCAACAGGTATCTCCTACAATGAGCAGTTCTTC
many	TRBV28	NA	TRBJ1-2	CASSLWAGENGYTF	TGTGCCAGCAGTTTATGGGCAGGGGAAAATGGCTACACCTTC
many	TRBV12-3/TRBV12-4	NA	TRBJ1-1	CATRGSFDTEAFF	TGTGCCACCCGGGGATCTTTTGACACTGAAGCTTTCTTT
many	TRBV6-1	TRBD2	TRBJ2-1	CASIPNPGTSVSYNEQFF	TGTGCCAGCATCCCTAACCCGGGGACTAGCGTCTCCTACAATGAGCAGTTCTTC